This TCR beta chain stems from a study of CD8 T cells in ankylosing spondylitis. Findings and caveats of the study: The clones that were linked to disease were reported to be significantly enriched in matched synovial fluid samples from ankylosing spondylitis patients. Previously reported in reactive arthritis synovial fluid and blood were some of the motif variants.

Details on this clonotype: Its antigen is not identified.

Germline lookup yields CDR1 SEHNR and CDR2 FQNEAQ (reference sequence). The germline V and J ends were trimmed by 8 bases and 4 bases, with 17 bases remaining between them. This CDR3 spans 14 amino acids. Libraries for TCR beta were made by quantitative 5'-RACE with molecular barcodes. TCRdb reprocessed the 5' RACE reads with MiXCR, giving one entry per CDR3 protein. This sample carries about 350,000 distinct CDR3 sequences, approximately 22% of them seen once, and the ten largest clones take around 13%. The sequenced sample consisted of blood, either unsorted or a sorted T cell fraction (not recorded which). The clonotype comes from a male donor with ankylosing spondylitis or in good health (not recorded which). The rearrangement links TRBV7-9 to TRBJ1-1; D is perhaps TRBD1 (6 bases). The CDR3 spells CASLWGATGTEAFF. CDR3 nucleotide sequence: TGTGCCAGCCTATGGGGGGCTACTGGCACTGAAGCTTTCTTT.